This is a list of T cell receptor beta chains from one sample in a study of cytomegalovirus exposure and HLA in healthy donors. The assay was immunoSEQ multiplex PCR, and TCRdb's table has in-frame clones only and misses some. The sample includes 200,000 or so clones, roughly 80% of them seen just once. The sequenced material came from PBMCs. All receptors derive from a male donor in good health and CMV-seronegative. Both conserved end residues are part of each CDR3. Each record gives: J gene, clone size, V gene, D gene, CDR3 DNA, CDR3 protein. A D gene is named only where the DNA matches it firmly. Expanded clones are given a class, and other clones once, few, many or no size at all.

j_call: TRBJ1-5; clone_size: .; v_call: TRBV6-5; d_call: .; cdr3_nt: TGTGCCAGCACTATTAGCAATCAGCCCCAGCATTTT; cdr3_aa: CASTISNQPQHF
j_call: TRBJ2-7; clone_size: .; v_call: TRBV7-9; d_call: TRBD1; cdr3_nt: TGTGCCAGCAGCCTCTGGGGACAGGGGGTACAGCAGTACTTC; cdr3_aa: CASSLWGQGVQQYF
j_call: TRBJ1-2; clone_size: .; v_call: TRBV14; d_call: .; cdr3_nt: TGTGCCAGCAGCCAAGCCGGAGCTAACTATGGCTACACCTTC; cdr3_aa: CASSQAGANYGYTF
j_call: TRBJ1-2; clone_size: .; v_call: TRBV10-3; d_call: .; cdr3_nt: TGTGCCATCAGTGAGTCAACTGGGGCGCGGAACTATGGCTACACCTTC; cdr3_aa: CAISESTGARNYGYTF
j_call: TRBJ2-3; clone_size: few; v_call: TRBV11-2; d_call: .; cdr3_nt: TGTGCCAGCAGCCCGCCAGGGCCGTACACAGATACGCAGTATTTT; cdr3_aa: CASSPPGPYTDTQYF
j_call: TRBJ1-1; clone_size: .; v_call: TRBV29-1; d_call: TRBD1; cdr3_nt: TGCAGCGTATCGACAGGGGACACTGAAGCTTTCTTT; cdr3_aa: CSVSTGDTEAFF
j_call: TRBJ1-4; clone_size: once; v_call: TRBV9; d_call: TRBD1; cdr3_nt: TGTGCCAGCAGCGAGCGGACAGGGGGAGAAAAACTGTTTTTT; cdr3_aa: CASSERTGGEKLFF
j_call: TRBJ2-5; clone_size: .; v_call: TRBV6-1; d_call: TRBD1; cdr3_nt: TGTGCCACAGTGAGACAGGGCAACCAAGAGACCCAGTACTTC; cdr3_aa: CATVRQGNQETQYF
j_call: TRBJ2-7; clone_size: few; v_call: TRBV4-1; d_call: TRBD2; cdr3_nt: TGCGCCAGCAGCCGAGGACCTAGCGGAGACTACGAGCAGTACTTC; cdr3_aa: CASSRGPSGDYEQYF
j_call: TRBJ2-7; clone_size: .; v_call: TRBV13; d_call: TRBD1; cdr3_nt: TGTGCCAGCAGCTTAGAAGAGGGACAGGGTGTCTCCTACGAGCAGTACTTC; cdr3_aa: CASSLEEGQGVSYEQYF
j_call: TRBJ2-5; clone_size: once; v_call: TRBV6-6; d_call: TRBD1; cdr3_nt: TGTGCCAGCAGGAGCCCGGGACAGACACAAGAGACCCAGTACTTC; cdr3_aa: CASRSPGQTQETQYF
j_call: TRBJ2-5; clone_size: once; v_call: TRBV5-1; d_call: TRBD1; cdr3_nt: TGCGCCAGCAGCTTGGGGGACAGCCAAGTTATTAAAGAGACCCAGTACTTC; cdr3_aa: CASSLGDSQVIKETQYF
j_call: TRBJ1-4; clone_size: .; v_call: TRBV19; d_call: .; cdr3_nt: TGTGCCAGTAGGCCGGCGGTGGGTGAAAAACTGTTTTTT; cdr3_aa: CASRPAVGEKLFF
j_call: TRBJ2-7; clone_size: .; v_call: TRBV6-5; d_call: TRBD1; cdr3_nt: TGTGCCAGCCATCGCCGGGGACAGGGCTCCTACGAGCAGTACTTC; cdr3_aa: CASHRRGQGSYEQYF
j_call: TRBJ2-7; clone_size: once; v_call: TRBV2; d_call: .; cdr3_nt: TGTGCCAGCTGGGGACTGCAGGGGGCCTACGAGCAGTACTTC; cdr3_aa: CASWGLQGAYEQYF
j_call: TRBJ2-1; clone_size: .; v_call: TRBV5-4; d_call: TRBD2; cdr3_nt: TGTGCCAGCAGCTTGGGGGGACTAGCGGACAATGAGCAGTTCTTC; cdr3_aa: CASSLGGLADNEQFF
j_call: TRBJ2-3; clone_size: once; v_call: TRBV18; d_call: .; cdr3_nt: TGTGCCAGCTCGCCGACTAGCACAGATACGCAGTATTTT; cdr3_aa: CASSPTSTDTQYF
j_call: TRBJ2-7; clone_size: .; v_call: TRBV5-1; d_call: .; cdr3_nt: TGCGCCAGCAGCTTGGAGGCAGGGGTATACGAGCAGTACTTC; cdr3_aa: CASSLEAGVYEQYF
j_call: TRBJ1-1; clone_size: .; v_call: TRBV7-9; d_call: .; cdr3_nt: TGTGCCATCACGATGGGATGGGGGGATCCGGCTTTCTTT; cdr3_aa: CAITMGWGDPAFF
j_call: TRBJ2-7; clone_size: .; v_call: TRBV28; d_call: .; cdr3_nt: TGTGCCAGCAGTTTACAAGGGTACGGGAGTGTGGGGCTGGGTGAGCAGTACTTC; cdr3_aa: CASSLQGYGSVGLGEQYF
j_call: TRBJ1-2; clone_size: few; v_call: TRBV9; d_call: .; cdr3_nt: TGTGCCAGCAGTGCCTCGGGGTATGGCTACACCTTC; cdr3_aa: CASSASGYGYTF
j_call: TRBJ2-7; clone_size: .; v_call: TRBV5-1; d_call: TRBD1; cdr3_nt: TGCGCCAGCAGCCTTTCGACAGGGGCCGAATCTTACGAGCAGTACTTC; cdr3_aa: CASSLSTGAESYEQYF
j_call: TRBJ2-7; clone_size: .; v_call: TRBV19; d_call: .; cdr3_nt: TGTGCCAGTAGGTGGGGGGTGCAGTACTTC; cdr3_aa: CASRWGVQYF
j_call: TRBJ1-2; clone_size: .; v_call: TRBV14; d_call: .; cdr3_nt: TGTGCCAGCAGCCAAGATTGGGGGGTCCTTGGCTACACCTTC; cdr3_aa: CASSQDWGVLGYTF
j_call: TRBJ2-7; clone_size: .; v_call: TRBV13; d_call: .; cdr3_nt: TGTGCCAGCAGCCAAGGGAAACTAGCTACCTACGAGCAGTACTTC; cdr3_aa: CASSQGKLATYEQYF
j_call: TRBJ2-2; clone_size: few; v_call: TRBV11-2; d_call: .; cdr3_nt: TGTGCCAGCAGCTTAGCCGGGTTCTCCACCGGGGAGCTGTTTTTT; cdr3_aa: CASSLAGFSTGELFF
j_call: TRBJ2-2; clone_size: .; v_call: TRBV29-1; d_call: TRBD2; cdr3_nt: TGCAGCGTTGGGGGACTAGCGGGAGCGACCGGGGAGCTGTTTTTT; cdr3_aa: CSVGGLAGATGELFF